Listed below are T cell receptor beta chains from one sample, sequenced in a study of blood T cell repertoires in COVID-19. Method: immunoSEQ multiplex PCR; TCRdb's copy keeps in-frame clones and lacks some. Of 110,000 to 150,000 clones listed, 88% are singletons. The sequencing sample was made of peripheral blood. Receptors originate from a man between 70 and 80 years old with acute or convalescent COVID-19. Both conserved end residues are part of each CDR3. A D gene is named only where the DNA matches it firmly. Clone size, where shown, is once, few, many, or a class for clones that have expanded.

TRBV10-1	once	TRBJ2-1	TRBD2	TGCGCCAGCAGTGAGAGGCTAGCGGGAGGTTTCTACAATGAGCAGTTCTTC	CASSERLAGGFYNEQFF
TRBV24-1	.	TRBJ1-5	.	TGTGCCACCAGTGATTTGGGGCCGGCAGGGAAAAATCAGCCCCAGCATTTT	CATSDLGPAGKNQPQHF
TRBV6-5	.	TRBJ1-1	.	TGTGCCACAAAACGACAGGCGAACACTGAAGCTTTCTTT	CATKRQANTEAFF
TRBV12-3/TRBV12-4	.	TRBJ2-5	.	TGTGCCAGCAGTTTTCTGGCCCAAGAGACCCAGTACTTC	CASSFLAQETQYF
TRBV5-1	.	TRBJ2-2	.	TGCGCCAGCAGCGGGGGCGACAGTCTGGCGAACACCGGGGAGCTGTTTTTT	CASSGGDSLANTGELFF
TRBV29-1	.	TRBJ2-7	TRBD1	TGCAGCGTAGAGCCGGGACAGGGGGTTGGGCAGTACTTC	CSVEPGQGVGQYF
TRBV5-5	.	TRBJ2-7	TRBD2	TGTGCCAGCAGCCCGGGGAGGGGCGGCGAGCAGTACTTC	CASSPGRGGEQYF
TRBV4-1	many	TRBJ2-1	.	TGCGCCAGCAGCGCCCCGGGACTGCCGCCGTCGAATGAGCAGTTCTTC	CASSAPGLPPSNEQFF
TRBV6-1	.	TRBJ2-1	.	TGTGCCAGCAGTGAACAGGCTAGCCTTGAGCAGTTCTTC	CASSEQASLEQFF
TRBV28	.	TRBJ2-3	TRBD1	TGTGCCAGCAGTCCCCAGGGCAGGGGGACAGATACGCAGTATTTT	CASSPQGRGTDTQYF
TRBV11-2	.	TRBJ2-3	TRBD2	TGTGCCAGCAGCTTTCTAGCGGGGGGGCCAGATACGCAGTATTTT	CASSFLAGGPDTQYF